This note documents a single TCR beta chain sequence. This record belongs to a study of blood T cell repertoires in COVID-19. In the study overall: Samples of COVID-19 (acute and convalescent) were obtained from the United States, Italy and Spain.

Trimming shortened V by 3 bases and J by 0 bases, and 11 bases separated the two germline ends. CDR1 and CDR2 (germline): MNHEY, SVGEGT. The CDR3 runs to 16 residues. Sequenced by immunoSEQ multiplex PCR; TCRdb stores in-frame clones only, minus some. Of a few hundred thousand clones listed, roughly 88% are singletons. The rearrangement uses TRBV6-2 or TRBV6-3 and TRBJ2-2; perhaps TRBD2 as D (5 bases). The sequence was collected from a woman aged 25 to 39 with active or convalescent COVID-19. The source material was peripheral blood. CDR3 loop: CASSYRGLSNTGELFF. The DNA for the CDR3 is TGTGCCAGCAGTTATCGAGGACTCTCGAACACCGGGGAGCTGTTTTTT.